This TCR beta chain came from a study of T cells in Graves' hyperthyroidism and ophthalmopathy. Out of more than 8 ml of fresh peripheral blood came the PBMCs. Per germline, CDR1 SGHTA and CDR2 FQGNSA. The CDR3 loop spans 12 amino acids. V lost 5 bases and J 5 bases, leaving 4 bases between the germline ends. Whole-study findings and limits: Most thyroid clonotypes that were expanded above 0.001 also turned up in blood.

Amplified regions were TCR beta CDR3 sequences from RNA transcripts. The primer set for the first-round RT-PCR of the TCR CDR3 was HTBI. TCRdb reprocessed the multiplex PCR reads with MiXCR, giving one entry per CDR3 protein. The table shows a few hundred thousand distinct CDR3 sequences, with around 14% occurring only once. This clonotype was observed a handful of times. Its antigen is unknown. The sequenced sample consisted of blood. This clonotype was obtained from a woman in her twenties or thirties with Graves' hyperthyroidism. This chain uses TRBV7-2 with TRBJ1-6; the D is unclear. CDR3 loop: CASSMDNSPLHF. DNA for the CDR3: TGTGCCAGCAGCATGGATAATTCACCCCTCCACTTT.